Reported below is one T cell receptor (beta chain). The sample originates from a study of cytomegalovirus exposure and HLA in healthy donors. PCR employed 60 Vbeta and 13 Jbeta primers. Profiled with immunoSEQ multiplex PCR; TCRdb holds only in-frame clones, not every one. The sample has roughly 200,000 clones; roughly four fifths are singletons. The origin of this receptor is a woman aged 45-60 years in good health and CMV-seronegative. Source material: PBMCs.

The CDR3 nucleotides are TGTGCCAGCAGCGTATACTCCATAAGCGGGGGGGGAGAGACCCAGTACTTC. It translates to CASSVYSISGGGETQYF. V and J are TRBV9 and TRBJ2-5, with 10 bases lining up with TRBD2. The J segment lost 4 bases and the V segment lost 1 base, leaving 10 bases of the junction unmatched. Germline CDR1 SGDLS, CDR2 YYNGEE. The CDR3 runs 17 residues.